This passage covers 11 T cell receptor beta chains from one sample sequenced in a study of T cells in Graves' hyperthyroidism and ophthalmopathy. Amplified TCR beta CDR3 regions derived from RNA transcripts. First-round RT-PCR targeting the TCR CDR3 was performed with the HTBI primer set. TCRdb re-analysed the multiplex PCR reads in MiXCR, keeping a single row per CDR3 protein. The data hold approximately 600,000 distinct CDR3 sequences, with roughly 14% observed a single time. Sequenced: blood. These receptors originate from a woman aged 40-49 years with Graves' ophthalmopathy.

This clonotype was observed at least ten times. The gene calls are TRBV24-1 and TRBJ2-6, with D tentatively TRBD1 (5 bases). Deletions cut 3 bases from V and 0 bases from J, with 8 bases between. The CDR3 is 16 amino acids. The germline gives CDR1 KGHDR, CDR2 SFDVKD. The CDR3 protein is CATSDTTGSGANVLTF. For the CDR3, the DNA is TGTGCCACCAGTGATACAACAGGCTCTGGGGCCAACGTCCTGACTTTC.

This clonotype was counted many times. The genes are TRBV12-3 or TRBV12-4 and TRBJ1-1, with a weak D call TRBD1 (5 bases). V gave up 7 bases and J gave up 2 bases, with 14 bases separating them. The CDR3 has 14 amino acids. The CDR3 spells CASTRDGTNTEAFF. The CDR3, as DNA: TGTGCCAGCACCAGGGACGGCACCAACACTGAAGCTTTCTTT.

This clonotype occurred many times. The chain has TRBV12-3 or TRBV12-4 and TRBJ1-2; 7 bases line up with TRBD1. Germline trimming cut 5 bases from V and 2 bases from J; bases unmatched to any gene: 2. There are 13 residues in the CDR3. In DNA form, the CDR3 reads TGTGCCAGCAGTATGACAGGGAACTATGGCTACACCTTC. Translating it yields CASSMTGNYGYTF.

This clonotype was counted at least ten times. CDR3 in amino acids: CASSYAGTGGGTGELFF. The CDR3 region has the DNA TGTGCCAGCAGTTACGCGGGGACAGGGGGCGGCACCGGGGAGCTGTTTTTT. The rearrangement links TRBV6-5 to TRBJ2-2, with 12 bases matching TRBD1. From germline, CDR1 is MNHEY and CDR2 SVGAGI. The CDR3 has 17 amino acids. Unmatched junction bases numbered 5, after V lost 2 bases and J lost 4 bases.

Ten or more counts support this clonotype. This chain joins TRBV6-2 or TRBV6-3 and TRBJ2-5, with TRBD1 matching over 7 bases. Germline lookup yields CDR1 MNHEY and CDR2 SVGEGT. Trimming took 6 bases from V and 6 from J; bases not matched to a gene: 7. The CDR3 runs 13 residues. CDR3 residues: CASSGQDFQTQYF. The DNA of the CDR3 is TGTGCCAGCAGCGGACAGGACTTTCAGACCCAGTACTTC.

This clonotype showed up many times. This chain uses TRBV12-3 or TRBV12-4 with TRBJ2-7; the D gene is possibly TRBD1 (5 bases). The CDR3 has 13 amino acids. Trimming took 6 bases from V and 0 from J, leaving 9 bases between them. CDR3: CASSSDISYEQYF. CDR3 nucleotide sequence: TGTGCCAGCAGCTCGGACATCTCCTACGAGCAGTACTTC.

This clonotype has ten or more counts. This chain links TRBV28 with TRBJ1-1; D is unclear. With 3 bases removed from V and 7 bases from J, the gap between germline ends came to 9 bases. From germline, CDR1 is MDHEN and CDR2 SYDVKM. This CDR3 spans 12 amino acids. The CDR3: CASSFRVSEAFF. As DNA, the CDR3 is TGTGCCAGCAGTTTCCGGGTTAGTGAAGCTTTCTTT. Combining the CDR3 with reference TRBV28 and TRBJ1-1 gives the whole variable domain DVKVTQSSRYLVKRTGEKVFLECVQDMDHENMFWYRQDPGLGLRLIYFSYDVKMKEKGDIPEGYSVSREKKERFSLILESASTNQTSMYLCASSFRVSEAFFGQGTRLTVV.

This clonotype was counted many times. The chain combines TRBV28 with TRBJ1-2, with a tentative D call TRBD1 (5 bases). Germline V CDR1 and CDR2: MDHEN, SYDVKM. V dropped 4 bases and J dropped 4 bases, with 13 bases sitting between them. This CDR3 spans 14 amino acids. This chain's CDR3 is CASSSLWGSYGYTF. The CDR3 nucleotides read TGTGCCAGCAGTTCCCTTTGGGGGAGCTATGGCTACACCTTC.

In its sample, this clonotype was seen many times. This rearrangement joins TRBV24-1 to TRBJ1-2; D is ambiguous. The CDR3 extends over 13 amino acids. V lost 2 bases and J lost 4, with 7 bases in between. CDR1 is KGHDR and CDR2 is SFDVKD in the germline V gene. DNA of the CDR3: TGTGCCACCAGTGATTCCGACACCTATGGCTACACCTTC. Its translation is CATSDSDTYGYTF.

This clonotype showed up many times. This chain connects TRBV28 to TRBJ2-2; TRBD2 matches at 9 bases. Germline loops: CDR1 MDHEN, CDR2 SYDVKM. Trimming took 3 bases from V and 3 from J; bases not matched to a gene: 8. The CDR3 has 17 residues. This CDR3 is CASSFGSGSLHTGELFF. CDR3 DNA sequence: TGTGCCAGCAGTTTTGGTAGCGGGAGTCTCCACACCGGGGAGCTGTTTTTT.

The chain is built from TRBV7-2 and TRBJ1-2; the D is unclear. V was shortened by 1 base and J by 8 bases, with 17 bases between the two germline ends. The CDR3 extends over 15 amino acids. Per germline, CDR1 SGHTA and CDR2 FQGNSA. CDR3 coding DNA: TGTGCCAGCAGCTTAGGAGGGCAGCCTACCAGGGGCTACACCTTC. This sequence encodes CASSLGGQPTRGYTF.